This T cell receptor beta chain was recorded in a study of OX40 agonist ivuxolimab in advanced cancers. Across the study: The dose-escalation cohort was approximately 85% male, with a mean age of 60 years, ranging roughly 23 to 79.

Assay used: immunoSEQ multiplex PCR; TCRdb lists only in-frame clones, some missing. The data hold 40,000 to 55,000 clones, with more than 80% observed a single time. Points from the study as a whole: Clonal expansion by week 6 occurred in CD4+ and CD8+ blood T cells (at 0.1 to 3.0 mg/kg). On average, CD8+ T cells showed a greater number of expanded clones than CD4+.

The CDR3 is 12 residues long. Germline lookup yields CDR1 MNHNS and CDR2 SASEGT. The V end was cut by 5 bases, the J end by 4 bases, with 9 bases between. Concerning this clone: Its antigen is unknown.

Sequencing was performed on CD4+ or CD8+ T cells sorted from blood, taken in a trial of the OX40 agonist ivuxolimab. The rearrangement links TRBV6-1 to TRBJ2-7; D not resolved. The clonotype originates from an adult with an advanced solid tumor such as melanoma, head and neck, liver or kidney cancer. The CDR3 region is CASSPPRYEQYF. The CDR3 DNA reads TGTGCCAGCAGTCCTCCTCGTTACGAGCAGTACTTC.